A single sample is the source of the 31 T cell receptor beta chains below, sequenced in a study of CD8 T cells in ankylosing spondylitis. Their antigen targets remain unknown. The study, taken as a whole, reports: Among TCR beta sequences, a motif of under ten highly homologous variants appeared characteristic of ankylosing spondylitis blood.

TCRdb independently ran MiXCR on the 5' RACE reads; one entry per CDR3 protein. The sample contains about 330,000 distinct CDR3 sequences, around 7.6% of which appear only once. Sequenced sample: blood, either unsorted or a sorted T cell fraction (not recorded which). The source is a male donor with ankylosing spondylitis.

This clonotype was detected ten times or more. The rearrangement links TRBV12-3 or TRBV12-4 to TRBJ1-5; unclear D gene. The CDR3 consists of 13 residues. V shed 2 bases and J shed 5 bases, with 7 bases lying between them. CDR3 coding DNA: TGTGCCAGCAGTTTATATGAAGATCAGCCCCAGCATTTT. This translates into CASSLYEDQPQHF.

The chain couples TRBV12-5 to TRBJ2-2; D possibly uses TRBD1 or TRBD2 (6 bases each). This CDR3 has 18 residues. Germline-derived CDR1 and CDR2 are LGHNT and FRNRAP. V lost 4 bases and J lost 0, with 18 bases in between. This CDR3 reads CASGSGAGGGSNTGELFF. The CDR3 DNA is TGTGCTAGTGGTTCGGGAGCCGGTGGGGGCTCGAACACCGGGGAGCTGTTTTTT.

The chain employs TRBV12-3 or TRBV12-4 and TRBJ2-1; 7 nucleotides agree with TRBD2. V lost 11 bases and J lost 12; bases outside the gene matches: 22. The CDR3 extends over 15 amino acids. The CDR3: CASSLGAGSGRWQFF. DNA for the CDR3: TGTGCCTCCTCTTTAGGAGCGGGGAGTGGTCGGTGGCAGTTCTTC.

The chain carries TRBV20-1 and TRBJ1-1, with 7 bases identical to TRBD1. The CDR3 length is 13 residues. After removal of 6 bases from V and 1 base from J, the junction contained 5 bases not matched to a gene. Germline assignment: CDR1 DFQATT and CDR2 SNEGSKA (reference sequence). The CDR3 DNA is TGCAGTGCGACAGGGCAAGCGAACACTGAAGCTTTCTTT. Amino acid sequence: CSATGQANTEAFF.

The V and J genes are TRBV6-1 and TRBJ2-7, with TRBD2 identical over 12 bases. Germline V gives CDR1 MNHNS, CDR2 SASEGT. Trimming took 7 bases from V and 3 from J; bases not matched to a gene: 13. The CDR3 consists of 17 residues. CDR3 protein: CASIRLAGGEKGYEQYF. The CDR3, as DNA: TGTGCCAGCATTCGCCTAGCGGGAGGGGAAAAAGGCTACGAGCAGTACTTC.

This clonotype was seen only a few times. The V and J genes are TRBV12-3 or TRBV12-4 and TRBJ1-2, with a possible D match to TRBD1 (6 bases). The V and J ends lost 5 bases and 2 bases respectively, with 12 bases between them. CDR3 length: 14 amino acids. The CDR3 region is CASSQTGYNYGYTF. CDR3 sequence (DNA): TGTGCCAGCAGTCAGACAGGCTACAACTATGGCTACACCTTC.

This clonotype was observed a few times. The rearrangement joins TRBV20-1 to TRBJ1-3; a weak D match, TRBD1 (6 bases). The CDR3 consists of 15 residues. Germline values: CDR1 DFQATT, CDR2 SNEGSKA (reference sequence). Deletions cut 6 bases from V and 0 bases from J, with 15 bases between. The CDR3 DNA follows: TGCAGTGCGGCCGGGGGCAGACTCTCTGGAAACACCATATATTTT. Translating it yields CSAAGGRLSGNTIYF.

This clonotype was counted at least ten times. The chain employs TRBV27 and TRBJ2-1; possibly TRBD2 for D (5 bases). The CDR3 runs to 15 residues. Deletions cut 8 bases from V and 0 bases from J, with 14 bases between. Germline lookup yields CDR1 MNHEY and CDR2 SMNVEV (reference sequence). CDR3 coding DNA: TGTGCCAGCTTGCCGGCGGGCAACTCCTACAATGAGCAGTTCTTC. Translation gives CASLPAGNSYNEQFF.

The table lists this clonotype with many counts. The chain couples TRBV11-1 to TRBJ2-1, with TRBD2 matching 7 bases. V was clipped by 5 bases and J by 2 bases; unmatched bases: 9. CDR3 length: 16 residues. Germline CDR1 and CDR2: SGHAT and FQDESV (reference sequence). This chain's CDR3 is CASSPGEGPPYNEQFF. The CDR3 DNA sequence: TGTGCCAGCAGCCCCGGGGAGGGCCCTCCCTACAATGAGCAGTTCTTC.

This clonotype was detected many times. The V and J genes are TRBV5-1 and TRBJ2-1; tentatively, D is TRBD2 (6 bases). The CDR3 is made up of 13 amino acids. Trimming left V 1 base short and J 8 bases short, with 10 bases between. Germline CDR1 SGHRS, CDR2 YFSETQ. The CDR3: CASSLLLADEQFF. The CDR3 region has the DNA TGCGCCAGCAGCTTGTTACTAGCCGATGAGCAGTTCTTC.

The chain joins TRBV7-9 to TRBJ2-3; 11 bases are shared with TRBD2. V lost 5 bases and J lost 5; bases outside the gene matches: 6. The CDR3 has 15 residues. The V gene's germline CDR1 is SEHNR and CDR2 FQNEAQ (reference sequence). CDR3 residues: CASSLLSGRGDTQYF. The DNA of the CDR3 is TGTGCCAGCAGCCTCCTTAGCGGGAGGGGAGATACGCAGTATTTT.

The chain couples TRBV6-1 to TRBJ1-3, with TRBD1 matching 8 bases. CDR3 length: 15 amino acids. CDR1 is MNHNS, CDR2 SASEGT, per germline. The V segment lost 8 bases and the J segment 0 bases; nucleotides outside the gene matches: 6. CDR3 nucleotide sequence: TGTGCCAGCGCCGCCGGGACAGGCTCTGGAAACACCATATATTTT. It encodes CASAAGTGSGNTIYF.

The CDR3: CASSLASTEQYF. CDR3 DNA: TGTGCCAGCAGCTTAGCGTCTACCGAGCAGTACTTC. The gene calls are TRBV7-2 and TRBJ2-7, with D unresolved. Per germline, CDR1 SGHTA and CDR2 FQGNSA. CDR3 length equals 12 residues. The V end lost 0 bases, the J end lost 6 bases, and 6 bases lay between the germline ends.

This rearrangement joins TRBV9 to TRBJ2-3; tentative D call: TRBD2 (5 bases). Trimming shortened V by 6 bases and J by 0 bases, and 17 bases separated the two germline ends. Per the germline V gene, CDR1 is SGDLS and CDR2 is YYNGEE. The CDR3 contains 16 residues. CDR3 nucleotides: TGTGCCAGCAACCCAGGAGCGGAAATTAGCACAGATACGCAGTATTTT. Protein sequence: CASNPGAEISTDTQYF.

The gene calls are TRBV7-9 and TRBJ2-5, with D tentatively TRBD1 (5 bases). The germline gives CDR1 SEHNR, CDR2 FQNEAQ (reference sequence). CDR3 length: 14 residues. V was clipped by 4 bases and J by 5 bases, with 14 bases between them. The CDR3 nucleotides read TGTGCCAGCAGCTCAATGACTGGGGCGGAGACCCAGTACTTC. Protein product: CASSSMTGAETQYF.

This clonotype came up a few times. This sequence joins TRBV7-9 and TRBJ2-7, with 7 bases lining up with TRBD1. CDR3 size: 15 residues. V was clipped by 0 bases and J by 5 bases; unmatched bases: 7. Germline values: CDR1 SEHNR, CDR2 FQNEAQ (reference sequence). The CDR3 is CASSLALAGGNEQYF. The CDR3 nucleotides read TGTGCCAGCAGCTTAGCGCTTGCAGGGGGAAACGAGCAGTACTTC.

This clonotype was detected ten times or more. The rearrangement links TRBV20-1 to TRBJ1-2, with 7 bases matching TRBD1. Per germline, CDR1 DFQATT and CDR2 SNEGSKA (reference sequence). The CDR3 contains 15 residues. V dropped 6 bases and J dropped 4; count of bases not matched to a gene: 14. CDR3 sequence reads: CSASPTGRSIYGYTF. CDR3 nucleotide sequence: TGCAGTGCCAGTCCGACAGGGAGAAGTATCTATGGCTACACCTTC.

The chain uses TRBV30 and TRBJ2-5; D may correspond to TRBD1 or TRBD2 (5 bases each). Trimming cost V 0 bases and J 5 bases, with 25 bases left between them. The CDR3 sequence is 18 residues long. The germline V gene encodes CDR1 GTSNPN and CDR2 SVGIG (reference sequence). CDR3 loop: CAWSVGFRDLRVGETQYF. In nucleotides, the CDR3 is TGTGCCTGGAGTGTAGGGTTCCGGGACCTCCGGGTTGGGGAGACCCAGTACTTC.

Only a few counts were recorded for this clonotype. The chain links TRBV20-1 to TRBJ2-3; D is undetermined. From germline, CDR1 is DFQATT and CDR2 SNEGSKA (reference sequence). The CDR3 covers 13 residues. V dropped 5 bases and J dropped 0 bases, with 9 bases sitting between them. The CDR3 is CSAPETSTDTQYF. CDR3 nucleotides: TGCAGTGCTCCTGAGACTAGCACAGATACGCAGTATTTT.

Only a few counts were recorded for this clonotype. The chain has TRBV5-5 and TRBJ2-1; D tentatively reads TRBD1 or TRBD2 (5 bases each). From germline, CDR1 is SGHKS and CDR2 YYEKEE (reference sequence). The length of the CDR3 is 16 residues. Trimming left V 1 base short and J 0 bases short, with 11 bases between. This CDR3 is CASSLRDVFSYNEQFF. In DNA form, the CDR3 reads TGTGCCAGCAGCTTGAGGGACGTCTTCTCCTACAATGAGCAGTTCTTC.

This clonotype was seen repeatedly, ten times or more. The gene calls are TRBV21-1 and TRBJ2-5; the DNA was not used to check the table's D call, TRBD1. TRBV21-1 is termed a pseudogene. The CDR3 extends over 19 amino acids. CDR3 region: CASSPPIPNPGPRGETQYF. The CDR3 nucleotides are TGTGCCAGCAGCCCTCCTATTCCAAACCCTGGTCCGAGGGGAGAGACCCAGTACTTC.

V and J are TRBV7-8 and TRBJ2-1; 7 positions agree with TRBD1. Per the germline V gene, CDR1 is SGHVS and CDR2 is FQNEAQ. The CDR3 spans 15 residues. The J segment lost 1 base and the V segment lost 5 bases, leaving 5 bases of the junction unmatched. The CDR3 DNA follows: TGTGCCAGCAGCCTAGTACAGGGGTCCTACAATGAGCAGTTCTTC. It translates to CASSLVQGSYNEQFF.

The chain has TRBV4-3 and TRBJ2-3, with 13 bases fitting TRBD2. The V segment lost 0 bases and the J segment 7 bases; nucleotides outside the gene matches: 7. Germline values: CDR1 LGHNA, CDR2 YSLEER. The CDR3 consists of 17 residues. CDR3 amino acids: CASSQDRLAGGQNTQYF. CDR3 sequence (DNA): TGCGCCAGCAGCCAAGATAGACTAGCGGGAGGACAAAATACGCAGTATTTT.

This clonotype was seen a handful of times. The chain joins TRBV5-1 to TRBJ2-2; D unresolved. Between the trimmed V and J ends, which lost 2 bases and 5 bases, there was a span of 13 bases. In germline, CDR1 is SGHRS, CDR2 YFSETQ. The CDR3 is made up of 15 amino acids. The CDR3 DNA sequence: TGCGCCAGCAGCTTTGGAGCTCAGAGGACCGGGGAGCTGTTTTTT. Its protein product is CASSFGAQRTGELFF.

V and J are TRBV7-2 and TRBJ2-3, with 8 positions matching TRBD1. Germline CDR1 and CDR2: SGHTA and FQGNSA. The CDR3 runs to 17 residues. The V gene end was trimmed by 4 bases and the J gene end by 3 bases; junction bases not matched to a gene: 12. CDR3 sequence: CASSSRGRGIWTDTQYF. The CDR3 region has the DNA TGTGCCAGCAGCTCCAGGGGGCGCGGGATATGGACAGATACGCAGTATTTT.

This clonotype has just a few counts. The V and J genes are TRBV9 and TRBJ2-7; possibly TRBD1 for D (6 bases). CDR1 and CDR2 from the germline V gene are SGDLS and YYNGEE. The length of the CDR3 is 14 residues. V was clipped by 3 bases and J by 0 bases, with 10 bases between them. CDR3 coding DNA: TGTGCCAGCAGCGCCCGGGACATCTCCTACGAGCAGTACTTC. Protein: CASSARDISYEQYF.

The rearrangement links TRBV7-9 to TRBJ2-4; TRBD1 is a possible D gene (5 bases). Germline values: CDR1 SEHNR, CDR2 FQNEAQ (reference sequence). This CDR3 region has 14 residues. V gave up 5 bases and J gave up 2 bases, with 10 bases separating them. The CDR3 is CASSTGHPKNIQYF. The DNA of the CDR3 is TGTGCCAGCAGCACAGGACACCCCAAAAACATTCAGTACTTC.

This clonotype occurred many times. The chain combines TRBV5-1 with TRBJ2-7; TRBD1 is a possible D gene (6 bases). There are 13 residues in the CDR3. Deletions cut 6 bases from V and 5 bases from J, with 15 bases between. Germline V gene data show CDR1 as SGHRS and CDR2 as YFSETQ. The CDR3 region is CASKDPQGDEQYF. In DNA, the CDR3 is TGCGCCAGCAAGGACCCACAGGGAGACGAGCAGTACTTC.

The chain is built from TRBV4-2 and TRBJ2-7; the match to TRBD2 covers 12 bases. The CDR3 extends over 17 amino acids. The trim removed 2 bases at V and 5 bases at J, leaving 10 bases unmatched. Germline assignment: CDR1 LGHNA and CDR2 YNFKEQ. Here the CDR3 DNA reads TGTGCCAGCAGCCAAAAAGGGGCTAGCGGGAGGGCCCACGAGCAGTACTTC. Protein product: CASSQKGASGRAHEQYF.

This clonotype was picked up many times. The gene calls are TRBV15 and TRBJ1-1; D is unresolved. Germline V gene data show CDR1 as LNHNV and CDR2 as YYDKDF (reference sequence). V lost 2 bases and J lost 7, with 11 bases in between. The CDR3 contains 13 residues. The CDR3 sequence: CATSRSGTNEAFF. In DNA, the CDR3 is TGTGCCACCAGCAGAAGTGGAACAAATGAAGCTTTCTTT. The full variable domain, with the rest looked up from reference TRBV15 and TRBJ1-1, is DAMVIQNPRYQVTQFGKPVTLSCSQTLNHNVMYWYQQKSSQAPKLLFHYYDKDFNNEADTPDNFQSRRPNTSFCFLDIRSPGLGDTAMYLCATSRSGTNEAFFGQGTRLTVV.

The DNA of the CDR3 is TGTGCCACGGGGGTTCCCTACGAGCAGTACTTC. It specifies CATGVPYEQYF. The chain is built from TRBV27 and TRBJ2-7; D may be TRBD2 (6 bases). From germline, CDR1 is MNHEY and CDR2 SMNVEV (reference sequence). The CDR3 covers 11 residues. V gave up 10 bases and J gave up 2 bases, with 9 bases separating them.